Below are 3 T cell receptor beta chains sequenced from a single sample in a study of vaccination effects on CD4 cells after COVID-19. Researchers isolated CD4+ T cells once approximately ten days of culture had elapsed. Their target antigens are unknown. Profiled with immunoSEQ multiplex PCR; TCRdb holds only in-frame clones, not every one. The profile covers about 25,000 clones, with roughly 75% appearing a single time and more than 9.5% taken by the ten largest. Sequencing was performed on CD4+ T cells from PBMCs cultured without peptide, taken before COVID-19 vaccination. These receptors originate from a human donor who received a COVID-19 vaccine.

This clone has only a few counts. The chain joins TRBV5-1 to TRBJ1-1; D gene ambiguous. The germline V gene has CDR1 SGHRS and CDR2 YFSETQ. Trimming stripped 4 bases from V and 4 bases from J, with 11 bases between. This CDR3 spans 13 amino acids. This CDR3 reads CASSEGRVTEAFF. The CDR3 DNA is TGCGCCAGCAGCGAAGGGAGGGTCACTGAAGCTTTCTTT.

This clone was counted a few times. This rearrangement joins TRBV3-1 (or the pseudogene TRBV3-2) to TRBJ1-3, with unresolved D. Trimming shortened V by 1 base and J by 3 bases, and 4 bases separated the two germline ends. The CDR3 contains 13 residues. Germline lookup yields CDR1 LGHDT and CDR2 YNNKEL (reference sequence). CDR3 region: CASSQGGGNTIYF. The CDR3 DNA follows: TGTGCCAGCAGCCAAGGGGGTGGAAACACCATATATTTT.

This chain uses TRBV6-1 with TRBJ2-7; maybe TRBD1 (5 bases). Deletions cut 2 bases from V and 7 bases from J, with 12 bases between. The CDR3 contains 13 residues. Germline assignment: CDR1 MNHNS and CDR2 SASEGT. The CDR3 region is CASSEQGRGEQYF. CDR3 coding DNA: TGTGCCAGCAGTGAACAGGGAAGGGGAGAGCAGTACTTC.